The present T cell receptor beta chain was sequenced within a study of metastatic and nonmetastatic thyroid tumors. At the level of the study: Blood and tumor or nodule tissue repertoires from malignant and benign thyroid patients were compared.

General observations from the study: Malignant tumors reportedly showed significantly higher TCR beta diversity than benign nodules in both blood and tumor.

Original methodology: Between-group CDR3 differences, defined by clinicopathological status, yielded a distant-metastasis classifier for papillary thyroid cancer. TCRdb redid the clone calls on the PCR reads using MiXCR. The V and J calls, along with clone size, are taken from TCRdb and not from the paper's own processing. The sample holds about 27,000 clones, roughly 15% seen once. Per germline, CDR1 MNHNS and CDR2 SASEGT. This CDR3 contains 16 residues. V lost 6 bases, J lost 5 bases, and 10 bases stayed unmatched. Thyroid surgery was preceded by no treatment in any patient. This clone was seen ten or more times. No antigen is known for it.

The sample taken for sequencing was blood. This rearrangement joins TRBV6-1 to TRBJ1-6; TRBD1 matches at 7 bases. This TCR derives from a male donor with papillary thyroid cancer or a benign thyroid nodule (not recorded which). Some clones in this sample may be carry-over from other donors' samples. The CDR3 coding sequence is TGTGCCAGCAGGAAATTGGCAGGGGGAGATAATTCACCCCTCCACTTT. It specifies CASRKLAGGDNSPLHF.